This T cell receptor (beta chain) was captured in a study of technical replicates of blood from a handful of donors. Sequencing was performed with immunoSEQ multiplex PCR; in TCRdb, only in-frame clones are kept and a portion is missing. The data show 65,000 to 90,000 clones, 93% seen once. Specimen: T cells isolated from PBMCs. The TCR comes from a human donor in good health.

The CDR3 sequence: CSVFRTGMNTEAFF. In DNA, the CDR3 is TGCAGCGTTTTTAGGACAGGGATGAACACTGAAGCTTTCTTT. This chain uses TRBV29-1 with TRBJ1-1; TRBD1 matches at 8 bases. The CDR3 loop spans 14 amino acids. V lost 5 bases to trimming and J lost 0 bases; unmatched junction nucleotides: 5. The germline CDR1 and CDR2 sequences are SQVTM and ANQGSEA.